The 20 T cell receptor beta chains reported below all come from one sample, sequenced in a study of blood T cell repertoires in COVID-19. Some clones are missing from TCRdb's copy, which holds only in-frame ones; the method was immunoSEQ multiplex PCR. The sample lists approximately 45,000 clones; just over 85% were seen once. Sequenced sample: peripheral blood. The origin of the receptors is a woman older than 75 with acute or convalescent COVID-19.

This CDR3 is CASTGDRDYGYTF. The CDR3 DNA reads TGTGCCAGCACCGGGGACAGGGACTATGGCTACACCTTC. The chain uses TRBV5-6 and TRBJ1-2, with 9 bases identical to TRBD1. CDR3 size: 13 residues. CDR1 is SGHDT, CDR2 YYEEEE, per germline. The V gene end was trimmed by 6 bases and the J gene end by 3 bases; junction bases not matched to a gene: 3.

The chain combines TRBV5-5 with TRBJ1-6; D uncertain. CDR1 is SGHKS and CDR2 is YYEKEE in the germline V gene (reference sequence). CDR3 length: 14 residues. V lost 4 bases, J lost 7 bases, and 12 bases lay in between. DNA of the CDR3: TGTGCCAGCAGCCCGAACTCGGGGAATTCACCCCTCCACTTT. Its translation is CASSPNSGNSPLHF.

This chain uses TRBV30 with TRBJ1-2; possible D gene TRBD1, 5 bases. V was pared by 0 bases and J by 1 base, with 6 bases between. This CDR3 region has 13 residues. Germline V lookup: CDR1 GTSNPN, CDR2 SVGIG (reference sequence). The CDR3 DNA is TGTGCCTGGAGTGTAAGGGGTAACTATGGCTACACCTTC. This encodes CAWSVRGNYGYTF.

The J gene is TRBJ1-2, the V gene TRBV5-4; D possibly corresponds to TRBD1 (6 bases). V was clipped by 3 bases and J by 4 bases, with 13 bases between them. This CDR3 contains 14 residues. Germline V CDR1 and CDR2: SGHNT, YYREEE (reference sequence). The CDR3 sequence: CASSSGQGGYGYTF. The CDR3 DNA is TGTGCCAGCAGCTCGGGCCAAGGGGGCTATGGCTACACCTTC.

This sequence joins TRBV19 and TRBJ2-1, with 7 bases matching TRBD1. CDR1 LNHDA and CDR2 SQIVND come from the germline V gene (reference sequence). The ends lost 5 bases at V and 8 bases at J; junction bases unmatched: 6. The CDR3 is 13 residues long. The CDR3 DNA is TGTGCCAGTAGTCCTGACAGGGATGATGAGCAGTTCTTC. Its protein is CASSPDRDDEQFF.

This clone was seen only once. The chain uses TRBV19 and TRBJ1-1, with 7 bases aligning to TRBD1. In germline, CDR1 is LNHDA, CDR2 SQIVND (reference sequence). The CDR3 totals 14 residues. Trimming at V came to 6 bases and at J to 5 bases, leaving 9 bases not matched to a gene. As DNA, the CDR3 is TGTGCCAGTAGCACAGGGGCGGCGGATACTGAAGCTTTCTTT. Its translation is CASSTGAADTEAFF.

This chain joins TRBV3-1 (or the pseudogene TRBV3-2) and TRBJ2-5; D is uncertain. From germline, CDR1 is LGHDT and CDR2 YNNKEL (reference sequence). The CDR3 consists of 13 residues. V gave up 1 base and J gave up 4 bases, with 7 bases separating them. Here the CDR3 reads CASSQGAGETQYF. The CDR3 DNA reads TGTGCCAGCAGCCAAGGCGCAGGAGAGACCCAGTACTTC.

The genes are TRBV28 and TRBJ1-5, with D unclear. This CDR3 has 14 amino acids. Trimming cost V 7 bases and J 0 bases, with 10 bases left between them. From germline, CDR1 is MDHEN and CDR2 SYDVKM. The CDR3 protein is CASIEGGSNQPQHF. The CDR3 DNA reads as TGTGCCAGCATTGAGGGAGGTAGCAATCAGCCCCAGCATTTT.

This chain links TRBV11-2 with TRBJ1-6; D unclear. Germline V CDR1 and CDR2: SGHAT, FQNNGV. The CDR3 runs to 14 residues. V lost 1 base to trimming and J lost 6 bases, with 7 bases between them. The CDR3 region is CASSLGQINSPLHF. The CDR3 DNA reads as TGTGCCAGCAGCTTAGGCCAGATTAATTCACCCCTCCACTTT.

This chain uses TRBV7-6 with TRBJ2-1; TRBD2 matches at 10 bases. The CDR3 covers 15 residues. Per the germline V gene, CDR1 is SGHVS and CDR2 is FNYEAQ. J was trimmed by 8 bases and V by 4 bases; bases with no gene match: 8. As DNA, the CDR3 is TGTGCCAGCAGCTACCTAGCGGGGGCGTGGTATGAGCAGTTCTTC. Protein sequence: CASSYLAGAWYEQFF. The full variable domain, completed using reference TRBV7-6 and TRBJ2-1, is GAGVSQSPRYKVTKRGQDVALRCDPISGHVSLYWYRQALGQGPEFLTYFNYEAQQDKSGLPNDRFSAERPEGSISTLTIQRTEQRDSAMYRCASSYLAGAWYEQFFGPGTRLTVL.

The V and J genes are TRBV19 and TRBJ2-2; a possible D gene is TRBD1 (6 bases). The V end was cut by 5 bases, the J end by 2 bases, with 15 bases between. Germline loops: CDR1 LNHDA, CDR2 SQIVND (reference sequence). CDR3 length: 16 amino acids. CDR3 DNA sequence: TGTGCCAGTAGTCCGGGACACCGCCTAAACACCGGGGAGCTGTTTTTT. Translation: CASSPGHRLNTGELFF.

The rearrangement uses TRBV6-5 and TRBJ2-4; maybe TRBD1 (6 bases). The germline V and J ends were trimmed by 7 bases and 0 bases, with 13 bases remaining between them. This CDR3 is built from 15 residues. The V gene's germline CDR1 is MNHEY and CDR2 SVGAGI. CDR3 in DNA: TGTGCCAGCATGACAGGTTCTTTAGCCAAAAACATTCAGTACTTC. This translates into CASMTGSLAKNIQYF.

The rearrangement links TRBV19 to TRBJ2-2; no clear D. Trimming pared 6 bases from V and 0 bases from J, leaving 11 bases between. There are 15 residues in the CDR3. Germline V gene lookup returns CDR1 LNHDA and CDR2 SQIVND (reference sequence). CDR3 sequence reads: CASSPESANTGELFF. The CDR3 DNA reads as TGTGCCAGTAGCCCGGAGAGCGCGAACACCGGGGAGCTGTTTTTT.

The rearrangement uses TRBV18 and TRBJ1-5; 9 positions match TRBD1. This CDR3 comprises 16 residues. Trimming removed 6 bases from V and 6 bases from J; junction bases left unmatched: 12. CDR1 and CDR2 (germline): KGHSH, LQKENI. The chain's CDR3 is CASSYGQGNSFQPQHF. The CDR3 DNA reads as TGTGCCAGCTCGTACGGACAGGGGAACTCTTTTCAGCCCCAGCATTTT.

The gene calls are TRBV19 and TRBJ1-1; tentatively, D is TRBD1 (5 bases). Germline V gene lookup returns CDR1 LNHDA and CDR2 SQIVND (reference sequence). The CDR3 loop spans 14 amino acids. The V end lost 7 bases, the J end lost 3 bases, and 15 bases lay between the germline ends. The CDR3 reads CASTAGGRYTEAFF. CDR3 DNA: TGTGCCAGTACCGCCGGGGGTAGGTACACTGAAGCTTTCTTT. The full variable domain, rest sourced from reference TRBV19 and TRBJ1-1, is DGGITQSPKYLFRKEGQNVTLSCEQNLNHDAMYWYRQDPGQGLRLIYYSQIVNDFQKGDIAEGYSVSREKKESFPLTVTSAQKNPTAFYLCASTAGGRYTEAFFGQGTRLTVV.

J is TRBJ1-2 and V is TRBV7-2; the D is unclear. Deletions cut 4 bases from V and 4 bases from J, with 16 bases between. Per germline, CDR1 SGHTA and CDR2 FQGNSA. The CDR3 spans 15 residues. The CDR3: CASSWSPGSTYGYTF. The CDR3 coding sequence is TGTGCCAGCAGCTGGTCCCCCGGGTCAACCTATGGCTACACCTTC.

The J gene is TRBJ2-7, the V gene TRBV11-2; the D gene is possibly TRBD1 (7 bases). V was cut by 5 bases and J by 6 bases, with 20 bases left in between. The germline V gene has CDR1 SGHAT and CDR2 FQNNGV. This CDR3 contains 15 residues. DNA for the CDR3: TGTGCCAGCAGCCATTGGGGGGACAGTATAATCGAGCAGTACTTC. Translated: CASSHWGDSIIEQYF.

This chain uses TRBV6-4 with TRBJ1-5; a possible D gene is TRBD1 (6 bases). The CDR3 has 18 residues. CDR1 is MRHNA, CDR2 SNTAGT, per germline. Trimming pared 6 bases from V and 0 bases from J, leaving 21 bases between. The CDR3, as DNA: TGTGCCAGCAGGGGGGCTGCGTCCAGGCCGAATAGCAATCAGCCCCAGCATTTT. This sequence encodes CASRGAASRPNSNQPQHF.

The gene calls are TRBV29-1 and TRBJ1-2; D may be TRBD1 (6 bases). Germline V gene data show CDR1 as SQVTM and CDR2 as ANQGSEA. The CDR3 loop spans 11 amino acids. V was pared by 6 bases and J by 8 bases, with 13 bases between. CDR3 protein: CSVLGARGYTF. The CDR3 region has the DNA TGCAGCGTCCTGGGGGCGCGAGGCTACACCTTC.

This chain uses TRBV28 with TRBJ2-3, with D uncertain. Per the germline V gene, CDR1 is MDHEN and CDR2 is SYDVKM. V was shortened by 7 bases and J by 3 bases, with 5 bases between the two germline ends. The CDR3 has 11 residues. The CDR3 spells CASKETDTQYF. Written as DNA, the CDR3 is TGTGCCAGCAAGGAGACAGATACGCAGTATTTT.